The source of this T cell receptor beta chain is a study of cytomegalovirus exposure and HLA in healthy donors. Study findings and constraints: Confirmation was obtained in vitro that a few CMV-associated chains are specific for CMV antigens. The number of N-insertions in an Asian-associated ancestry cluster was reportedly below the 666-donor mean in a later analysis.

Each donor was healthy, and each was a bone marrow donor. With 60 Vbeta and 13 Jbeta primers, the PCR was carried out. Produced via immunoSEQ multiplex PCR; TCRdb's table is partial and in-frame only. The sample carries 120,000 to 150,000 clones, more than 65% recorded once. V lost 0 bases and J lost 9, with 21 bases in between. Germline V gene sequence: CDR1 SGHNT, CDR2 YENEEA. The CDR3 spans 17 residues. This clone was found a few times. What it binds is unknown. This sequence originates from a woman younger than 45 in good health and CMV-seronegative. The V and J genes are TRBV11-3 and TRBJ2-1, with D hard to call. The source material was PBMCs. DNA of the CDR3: TGTGCCAGCAGCTTAGATGGGTCCGACCCCCGGCCGGGTGAGCAGTTCTTC. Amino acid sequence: CASSLDGSDPRPGEQFF.